This passage covers 21 T cell receptor beta chains from one sample sequenced in a study of cytomegalovirus exposure and HLA in healthy donors. Some clones are missing from TCRdb's copy, which holds only in-frame ones; the method was immunoSEQ multiplex PCR. Of about 200,000 clones listed, about nine tenths are singletons. Sequenced input: PBMCs. The origin of the receptors is a young woman in good health and CMV-seropositive.

V is TRBV28 and J is TRBJ2-7, with D tentatively TRBD2 (7 bases). Trimming shortened V by 2 bases and J by 4 bases, and 15 bases separated the two germline ends. In germline, CDR1 is MDHEN, CDR2 SYDVKM. This CDR3 is built from 15 residues. Written as DNA, the CDR3 is TGTGCCAGCAGTTTAAGGGGGGAGGGCCCTTACGAGCAGTACTTC. Its protein is CASSLRGEGPYEQYF.

The chain carries TRBV9 and TRBJ1-2; the D gene is possibly TRBD1 (6 bases). Germline V gene sequence: CDR1 SGDLS, CDR2 YYNGEE. With 0 bases removed from V and 5 bases from J, the gap between germline ends came to 20 bases. The CDR3 contains 17 residues. In nucleotides, the CDR3 is TGTGCCAGCAGCGTAGTATCCGACGCCGGGACATCTTATGGCTACACCTTC. Translation: CASSVVSDAGTSYGYTF.

With regard to this clone: The same CDR3 can be traced to other DNA sequences in this sample. The chain employs TRBV28 and TRBJ1-1, with D hard to call. Germline loops: CDR1 MDHEN, CDR2 SYDVKM. V was cut by 1 base and J by 4 bases, with 4 bases left in between. The CDR3 runs 12 residues. The CDR3 DNA follows: TGTGCCAGCAGTTTATCAGGCACTGAAGCTTTCTTT. Residues: CASSLSGTEAFF.

V is TRBV2 and J is TRBJ1-1, with a weak D call TRBD1 (5 bases). The V end lost 0 bases, the J end lost 1 base, and 12 bases lay between the germline ends. Germline CDR1 SNHLY, CDR2 FYNNEI. The CDR3 consists of 16 residues. CDR3 loop: CASSEAKGVKNTEAFF. In DNA form, the CDR3 reads TGTGCCAGCAGTGAAGCTAAAGGGGTTAAGAACACTGAAGCTTTCTTT.

This clone was observed once. V usage is TRBV30 and J usage is TRBJ2-2; tentative D call: TRBD2 (5 bases). Germline V gene lookup returns CDR1 GTSNPN and CDR2 SVGIG (reference sequence). The germline V and J ends were trimmed by 0 bases and 4 bases, with 9 bases remaining between them. The CDR3 is 14 amino acids. The chain's CDR3 is CAWSVERLTGELFF. Here the CDR3 DNA reads TGTGCCTGGAGTGTCGAGCGGCTCACCGGGGAGCTGTTTTTT.

This clone was counted once. J is TRBJ2-1 and V is TRBV29-1; D possibly corresponds to TRBD1 (6 bases). V was shortened by 4 bases and J by 8 bases, with 9 bases between the two germline ends. Germline assignment: CDR1 SQVTM and CDR2 ANQGSEA. The CDR3 runs 11 residues. CDR3 DNA sequence: TGCAGCGTTGTCAGGGGCGATGAGCAGTTCTTC. Protein product: CSVVRGDEQFF.

Concerning this clone: Its ends do not fully match the called genes, so a read error is possible. The chain combines TRBV7-7 with TRBJ2-7, with 12 bases that match TRBD2. The CDR3 has 16 amino acids. Looked up from germline, CDR1 is SSHAT and CDR2 is FNYEAQ (reference sequence). CDR3: CASSPSSGRGSYEQYF. The DNA for the CDR3 is TGTGCTAGCAGCCCGTCTAGCGGGAGGGGGTCTTACGAGCAGTACTTC.

The chain combines TRBV10-3 with TRBJ2-7; D possibly corresponds to TRBD1 (6 bases). Germline loops: CDR1 ENHRY, CDR2 SYGVKD. Between the trimmed V and J ends, which lost 4 bases and 1 base, there was a span of 17 bases. The CDR3 has 16 residues. CDR3 sequence: CAISAPQDRNSYEQYF. Here the CDR3 DNA reads TGTGCCATCAGTGCTCCCCAAGACAGGAATTCCTACGAGCAGTACTTC.

The table lists this clone with a few counts. The V and J genes are TRBV7-8 and TRBJ1-2; the D gene is possibly TRBD1 (6 bases). With 0 bases removed from V and 4 bases from J, the gap between germline ends came to 6 bases. This CDR3 comprises 13 residues. Looked up from germline, CDR1 is SGHVS and CDR2 is FQNEAQ. CDR3 nucleotide sequence: TGTGCCAGCAGCTTAGCGGGGGCCTATGGCTACACCTTC. Translating it yields CASSLAGAYGYTF.

The gene calls are TRBV27 and TRBJ1-5; tentatively, D is TRBD1 (6 bases). CDR1 is MNHEY and CDR2 is SMNVEV in the germline V gene (reference sequence). Trimming removed 1 base at V and 2 bases at J, with 9 bases between. This CDR3 has 15 residues. The CDR3 protein is CASSLLQGGNQPQHF. The CDR3 nucleotides are TGTGCCAGCAGTTTATTACAGGGAGGCAATCAGCCCCAGCATTTT.

This chain connects TRBV28 to TRBJ2-7; TRBD1 matches at 7 bases. Per germline, CDR1 MDHEN and CDR2 SYDVKM. J gave up 7 bases and V 3 bases, and 6 bases lay outside the gene matches. This CDR3 contains 13 residues. DNA for the CDR3: TGTGCCAGCAGTTTGGGGACAGCGGTTGAGCAGTACTTC. It codes for CASSLGTAVEQYF.

Worth noting for this clone: This specimen includes other DNA sequences encoding the same CDR3. The chain employs TRBV18 and TRBJ1-4; TRBD1 matches at 8 bases. Germline lookup yields CDR1 KGHSH and CDR2 LQKENI. The CDR3 has 15 residues. V trimming: 3 bases; J trimming: 5 bases; junction bases outside the gene matches: 5. The CDR3 DNA is TGTGCCAGCTCACCCCGGACAGGGAGGAATGAAAAACTGTTTTTT. It encodes CASSPRTGRNEKLFF.

This clone appeared a few times. The chain links TRBV12-2 to TRBJ2-7; the table calls TRBD2, which could not be checked here. TRBV12-2 is shown as a pseudogene. The CDR3 is 15 residues long. CDR3 nucleotides: TGTGCAAGTCGCTTACCCTTCGGCCTGTGGAGGGAGCAGTACTTC. Translated: CASRLPFGLWREQYF.

The chain links TRBV2 to TRBJ2-2; 8 nucleotides align to TRBD1. CDR3 length: 17 amino acids. V lost 6 bases, J lost 4 bases, and 13 bases stayed unmatched. Germline CDR1 and CDR2: SNHLY and FYNNEI. The CDR3 here is CASRITGGTTVTGELFF. The DNA of the CDR3 is TGTGCCAGCAGAATTACAGGGGGTACGACTGTCACCGGGGAGCTGTTTTTT.

This clone was observed a few times. The chain links TRBV19 to TRBJ1-2; 9 bases are a match to TRBD1. Germline V lookup: CDR1 LNHDA, CDR2 SQIVND (reference sequence). The V gene end was trimmed by 4 bases and the J gene end by 6 bases; junction bases not matched to a gene: 3. The CDR3 totals 13 residues. The CDR3 DNA reads as TGTGCCAGTAGTACAAGGACAGGGGATGGCTACACCTTC. Translation gives CASSTRTGDGYTF.

The chain recombines TRBV19 with TRBJ1-2; D not certain. Germline-derived CDR1 and CDR2 are LNHDA and SQIVND (reference sequence). Trimming removed 7 bases at V and 2 bases at J, with 17 bases between. The CDR3 spans 15 residues. DNA for the CDR3: TGTGCCAGTACCATAACGGCGGGGAACAACTATGGCTACACCTTC. Encoded protein: CASTITAGNNYGYTF. Filled out from reference TRBV19 and TRBJ1-2, the complete variable domain reads DGGITQSPKYLFRKEGQNVTLSCEQNLNHDAMYWYRQDPGQGLRLIYYSQIVNDFQKGDIAEGYSVSREKKESFPLTVTSAQKNPTAFYLCASTITAGNNYGYTFGSGTRLTVV.

A single count supports this clone. V and J are TRBV13 and TRBJ1-2, with D tentatively TRBD1 (6 bases). V was pared by 10 bases and J by 0 bases, with 12 bases between. Germline V gene data show CDR1 as PRHDT and CDR2 as FYEKMQ (reference sequence). This CDR3 is 13 amino acids long. The CDR3 spells CATTGIANYGYTF. DNA for the CDR3: TGTGCCACCACAGGGATAGCTAACTATGGCTACACCTTC.

This rearrangement joins TRBV5-6 to TRBJ2-1, with a possible D match to TRBD2 (6 bases). V was clipped by 4 bases and J by 0 bases, with 11 bases between them. The CDR3 totals 15 residues. Germline CDR1 and CDR2: SGHDT and YYEEEE. For the CDR3, the DNA is TGTGCCAGCAGCCGGGACTTGAGCTCCTACAATGAGCAGTTCTTC. Encoded protein: CASSRDLSSYNEQFF. Based on the CDR3 plus reference TRBV5-6 and TRBJ2-1, the full variable domain is DAGVTQSPTHLIKTRGQQVTLRCSPKSGHDTVSWYQQALGQGPQFIFQYYEEEERQRGNFPDRFSGHQFPNYSSELNVNALLLGDSALYLCASSRDLSSYNEQFFGPGTRLTVL.

In its sample, this clone was seen many times. The chain carries TRBV25-1 and TRBJ2-7, with 9 nucleotides matching TRBD1. With V trimmed by 4 bases and J by 1 base, 11 bases remained unmatched. The germline CDR1 and CDR2 sequences are MGHDK and SYGVNS. The CDR3 spans 17 residues. CDR3 coding DNA: TGTGCCAGCAGTGGCCTAGAGGGACAGGGTAATTCCTACGAGCAGTACTTC. Protein sequence: CASSGLEGQGNSYEQYF.

Comments on this clone: Other nucleotide sequences from this sample produce the same CDR3. The gene calls are TRBV28 and TRBJ1-2; TRBD1 matches 7 bases. V was pared by 4 bases and J by 2 bases, with 4 bases of the junction left unmatched. Germline lookup yields CDR1 MDHEN and CDR2 SYDVKM. The CDR3 length is 14 residues. The CDR3 sequence: CASSSQTGNYGYTF. The CDR3 DNA is TGTGCCAGCAGTTCCCAGACAGGGAACTATGGCTACACCTTC.

The chain couples TRBV30 to TRBJ2-7, with TRBD2 identical over 12 bases. Trimming removed 3 bases from V and 2 bases from J; junction bases left unmatched: 5. Germline values: CDR1 GTSNPN, CDR2 SVGIG (reference sequence). CDR3 size: 15 residues. The CDR3 is CAWRAASGRAYEQYF. The CDR3 DNA sequence: TGTGCCTGGAGAGCCGCTAGCGGGAGGGCCTACGAGCAGTACTTC.